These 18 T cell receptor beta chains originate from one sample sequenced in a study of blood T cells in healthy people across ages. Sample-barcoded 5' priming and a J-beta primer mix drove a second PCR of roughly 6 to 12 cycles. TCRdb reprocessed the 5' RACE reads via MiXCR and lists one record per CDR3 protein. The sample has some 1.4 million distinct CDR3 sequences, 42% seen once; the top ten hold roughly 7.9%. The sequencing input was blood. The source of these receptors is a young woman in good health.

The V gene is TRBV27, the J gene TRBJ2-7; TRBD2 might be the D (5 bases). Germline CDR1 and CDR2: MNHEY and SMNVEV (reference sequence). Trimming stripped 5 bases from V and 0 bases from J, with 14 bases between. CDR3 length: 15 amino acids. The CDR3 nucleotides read TGTGCCAGCAGTCTTGTAGTGGGAGACTCCTACGAGCAGTACTTC. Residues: CASSLVVGDSYEQYF.

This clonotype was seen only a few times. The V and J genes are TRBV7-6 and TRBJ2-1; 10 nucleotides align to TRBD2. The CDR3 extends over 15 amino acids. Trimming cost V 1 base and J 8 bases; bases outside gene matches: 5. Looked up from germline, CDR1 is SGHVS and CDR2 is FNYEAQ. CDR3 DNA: TGTGCCAGCAGCTTAGTCCTAGCGGGAGAGTATGAGCAGTTCTTC. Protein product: CASSLVLAGEYEQFF.

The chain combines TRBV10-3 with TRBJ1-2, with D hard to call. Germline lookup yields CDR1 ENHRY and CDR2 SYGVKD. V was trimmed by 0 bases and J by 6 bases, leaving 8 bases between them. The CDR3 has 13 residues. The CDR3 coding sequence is TGTGCCATCAGTGAGTCCACAAACCATGGCTACACCTTC. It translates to CAISESTNHGYTF.

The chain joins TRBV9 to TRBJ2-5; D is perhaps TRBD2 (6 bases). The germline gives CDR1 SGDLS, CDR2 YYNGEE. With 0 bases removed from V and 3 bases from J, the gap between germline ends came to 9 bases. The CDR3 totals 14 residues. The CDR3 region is CASSVGTIKETQYF. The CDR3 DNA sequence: TGTGCCAGCAGCGTAGGGACTATTAAAGAGACCCAGTACTTC.

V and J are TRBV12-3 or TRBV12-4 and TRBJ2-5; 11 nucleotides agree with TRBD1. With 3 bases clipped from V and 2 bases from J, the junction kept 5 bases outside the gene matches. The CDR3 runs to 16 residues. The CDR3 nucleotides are TGTGCCAGCAGTTTTCGGACAGGGGGCGGGCAAGAGACCCAGTACTTC. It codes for CASSFRTGGGQETQYF.

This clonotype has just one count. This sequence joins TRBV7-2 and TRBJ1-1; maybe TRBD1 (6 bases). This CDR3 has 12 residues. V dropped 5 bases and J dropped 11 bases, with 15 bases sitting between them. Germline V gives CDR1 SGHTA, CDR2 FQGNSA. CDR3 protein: CASSPGGPGAFF. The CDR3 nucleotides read TGTGCCAGCAGCCCCGGGGGGCCTGGGGCTTTCTTT.

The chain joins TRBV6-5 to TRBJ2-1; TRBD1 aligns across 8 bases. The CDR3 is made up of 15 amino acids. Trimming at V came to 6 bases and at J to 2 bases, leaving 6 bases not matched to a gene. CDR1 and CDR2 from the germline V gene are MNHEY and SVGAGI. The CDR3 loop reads CASRLRDRTYNEQFF. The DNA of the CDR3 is TGTGCCAGCAGACTCCGGGACAGGACCTACAATGAGCAGTTCTTC.

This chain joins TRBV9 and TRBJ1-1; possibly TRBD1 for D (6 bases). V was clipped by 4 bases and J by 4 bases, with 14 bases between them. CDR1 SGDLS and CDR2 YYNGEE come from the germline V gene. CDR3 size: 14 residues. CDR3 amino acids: CASSLTQGSTEAFF. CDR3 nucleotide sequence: TGTGCCAGCAGCCTTACACAGGGTAGCACTGAAGCTTTCTTT.

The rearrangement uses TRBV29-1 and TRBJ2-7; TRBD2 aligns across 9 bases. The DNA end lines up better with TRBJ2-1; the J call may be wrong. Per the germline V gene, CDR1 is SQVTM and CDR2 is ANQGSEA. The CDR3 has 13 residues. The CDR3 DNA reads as TGCAGCGCCGTTAGCGGGGGACCCTACGAGCAGTTCTTC. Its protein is CSAVSGGPYEQFF.

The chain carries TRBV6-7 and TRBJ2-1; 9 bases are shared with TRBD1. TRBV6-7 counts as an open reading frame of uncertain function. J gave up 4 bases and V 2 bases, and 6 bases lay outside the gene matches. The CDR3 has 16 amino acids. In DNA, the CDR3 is TGTGCCAGCAGTTACGACGGGGACAGGGAGTACAATGAGCAGTTCTTC. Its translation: CASSYDGDREYNEQFF.

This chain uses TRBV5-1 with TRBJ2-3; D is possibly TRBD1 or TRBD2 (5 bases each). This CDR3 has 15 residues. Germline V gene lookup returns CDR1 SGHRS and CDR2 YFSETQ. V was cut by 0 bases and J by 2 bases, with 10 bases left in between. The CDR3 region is CASSLGGRNTDTQYF. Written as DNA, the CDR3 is TGCGCCAGCAGCTTGGGGGGACGGAACACAGATACGCAGTATTTT.

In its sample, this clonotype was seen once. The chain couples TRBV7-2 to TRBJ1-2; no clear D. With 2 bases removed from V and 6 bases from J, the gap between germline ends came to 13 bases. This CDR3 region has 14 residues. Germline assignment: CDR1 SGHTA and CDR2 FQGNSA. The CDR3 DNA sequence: TGTGCCAGCAGCTTACTATCCGGGAGGGATGGCTACACCTTC. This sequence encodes CASSLLSGRDGYTF.

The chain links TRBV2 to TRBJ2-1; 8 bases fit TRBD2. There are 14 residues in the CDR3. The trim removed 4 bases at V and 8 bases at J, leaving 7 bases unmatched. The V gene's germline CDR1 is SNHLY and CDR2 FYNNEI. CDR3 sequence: CASSVTSGFDEQFF. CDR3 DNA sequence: TGTGCCAGCAGTGTCACTAGCGGTTTTGATGAGCAGTTCTTC.

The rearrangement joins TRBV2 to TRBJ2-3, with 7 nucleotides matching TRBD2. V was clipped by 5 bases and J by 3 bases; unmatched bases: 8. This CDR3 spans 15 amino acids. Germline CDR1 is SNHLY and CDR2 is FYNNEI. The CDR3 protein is CASSSAGVRTDTQYF. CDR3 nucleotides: TGTGCCAGCAGTTCGGCGGGAGTTCGTACAGATACGCAGTATTTT.

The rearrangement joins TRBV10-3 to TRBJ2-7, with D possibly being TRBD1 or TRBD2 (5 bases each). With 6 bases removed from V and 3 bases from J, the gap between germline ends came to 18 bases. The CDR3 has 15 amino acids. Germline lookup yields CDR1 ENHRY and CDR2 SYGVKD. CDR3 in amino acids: CAIRVGREPFYEQYF. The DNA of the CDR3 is TGTGCCATCAGAGTCGGCAGGGAGCCCTTCTACGAGCAGTACTTC.

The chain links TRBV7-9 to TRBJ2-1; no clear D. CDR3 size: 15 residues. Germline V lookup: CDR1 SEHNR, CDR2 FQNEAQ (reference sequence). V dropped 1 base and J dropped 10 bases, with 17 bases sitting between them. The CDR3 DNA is TGTGCCAGCAGCTTAGTTCCCGGCGGCGGCTTCGAGCAGTTCTTC. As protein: CASSLVPGGGFEQFF.

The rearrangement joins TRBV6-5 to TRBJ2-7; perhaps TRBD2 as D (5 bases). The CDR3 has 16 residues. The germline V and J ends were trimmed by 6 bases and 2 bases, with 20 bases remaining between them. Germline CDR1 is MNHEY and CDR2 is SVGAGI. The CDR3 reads CASRPAWSGLTYEQYF. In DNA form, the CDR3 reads TGTGCCAGCAGACCAGCGTGGAGCGGTTTGACCTACGAGCAGTACTTC.

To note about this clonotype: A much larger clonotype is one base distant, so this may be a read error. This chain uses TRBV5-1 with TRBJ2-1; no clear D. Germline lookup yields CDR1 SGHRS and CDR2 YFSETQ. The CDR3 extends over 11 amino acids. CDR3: CANSRNNEQFF. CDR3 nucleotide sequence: TGCGCCAACAGCAGGAACAATGAGCAGTTCTTC.